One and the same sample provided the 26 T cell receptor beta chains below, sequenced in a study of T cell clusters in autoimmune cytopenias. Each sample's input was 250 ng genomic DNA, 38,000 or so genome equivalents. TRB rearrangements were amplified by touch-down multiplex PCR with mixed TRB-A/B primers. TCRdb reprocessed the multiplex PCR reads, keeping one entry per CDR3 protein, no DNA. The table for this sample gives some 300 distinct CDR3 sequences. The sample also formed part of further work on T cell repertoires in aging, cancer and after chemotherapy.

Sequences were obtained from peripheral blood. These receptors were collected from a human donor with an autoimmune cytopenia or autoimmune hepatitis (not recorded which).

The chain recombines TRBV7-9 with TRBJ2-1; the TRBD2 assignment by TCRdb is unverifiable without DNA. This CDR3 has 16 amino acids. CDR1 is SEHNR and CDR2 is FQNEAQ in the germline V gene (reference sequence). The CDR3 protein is CASSLNWGTSGNEQFF.

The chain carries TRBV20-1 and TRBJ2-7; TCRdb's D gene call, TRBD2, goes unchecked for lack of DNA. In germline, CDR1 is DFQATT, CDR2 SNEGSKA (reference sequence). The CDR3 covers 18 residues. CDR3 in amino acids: CSARGTELAGGPGREQYF.

The CDR3 region is CAWSVRGTFSGANVLTF. The chain uses TRBV30 and TRBJ2-6; the TRBD1 assignment by TCRdb is unverifiable without DNA. Germline V gene sequence: CDR1 GTSNPN, CDR2 SVGIG (reference sequence). The CDR3 contains 17 residues.

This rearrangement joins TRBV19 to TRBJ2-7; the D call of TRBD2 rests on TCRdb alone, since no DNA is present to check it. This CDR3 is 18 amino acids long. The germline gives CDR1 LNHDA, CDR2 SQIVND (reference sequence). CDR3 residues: CASRPPLGAGGNSYEQYF.

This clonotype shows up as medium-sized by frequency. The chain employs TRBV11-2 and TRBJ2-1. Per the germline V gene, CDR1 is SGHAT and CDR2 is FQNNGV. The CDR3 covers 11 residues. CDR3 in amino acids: CASSSDNEQFF. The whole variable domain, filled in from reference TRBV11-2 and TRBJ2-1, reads EAGVAQSPRYKIIEKRQSVAFWCNPISGHATLYWYQQILGQGPKLLIQFQNNGVVDDSQLPKDRFSAERLKGVDSTLKIQPAKLEDSAVYLCASSSDNEQFFGPGTRLTVL.

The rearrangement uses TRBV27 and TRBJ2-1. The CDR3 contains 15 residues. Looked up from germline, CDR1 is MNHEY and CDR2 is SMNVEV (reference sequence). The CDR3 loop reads CASSLSAQVGNEQFF.

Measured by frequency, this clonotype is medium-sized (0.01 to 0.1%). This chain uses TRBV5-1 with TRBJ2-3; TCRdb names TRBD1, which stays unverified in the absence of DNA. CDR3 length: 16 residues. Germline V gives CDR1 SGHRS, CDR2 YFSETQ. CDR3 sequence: CASSPARDRGTDTQYF.

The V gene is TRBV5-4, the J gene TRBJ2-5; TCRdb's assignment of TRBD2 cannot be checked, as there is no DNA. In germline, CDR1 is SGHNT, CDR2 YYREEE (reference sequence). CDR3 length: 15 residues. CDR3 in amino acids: CASSEPAGGRETQYF.

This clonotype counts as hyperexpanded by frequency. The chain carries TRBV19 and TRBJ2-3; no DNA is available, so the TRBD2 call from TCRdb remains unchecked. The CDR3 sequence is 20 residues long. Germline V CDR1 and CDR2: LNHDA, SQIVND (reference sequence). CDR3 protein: CASSIRGLAGAPIGSDTQYF. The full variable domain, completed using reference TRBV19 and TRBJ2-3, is DGGITQSPKYLFRKEGQNVTLSCEQNLNHDAMYWYRQDPGQGLRLIYYSQIVNDFQKGDIAEGYSVSREKKESFPLTVTSAQKNPTAFYLCASSIRGLAGAPIGSDTQYFGPGTRLTVL.

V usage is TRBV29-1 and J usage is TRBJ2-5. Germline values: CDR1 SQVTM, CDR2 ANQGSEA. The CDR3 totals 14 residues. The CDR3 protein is CSVLLAKRQETQYF.

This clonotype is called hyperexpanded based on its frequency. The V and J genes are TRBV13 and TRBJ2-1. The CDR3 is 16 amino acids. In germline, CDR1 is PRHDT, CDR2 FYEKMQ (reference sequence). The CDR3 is CASSSVQSSTYNEQFF.

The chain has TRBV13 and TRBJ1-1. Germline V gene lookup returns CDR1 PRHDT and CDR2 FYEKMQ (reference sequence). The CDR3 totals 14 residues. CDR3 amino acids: CASSLGTENTEAFF.

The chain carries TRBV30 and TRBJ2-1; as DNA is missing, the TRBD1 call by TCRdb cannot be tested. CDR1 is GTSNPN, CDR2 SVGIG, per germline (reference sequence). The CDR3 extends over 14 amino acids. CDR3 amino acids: CAWSRGPGVNEQFF.

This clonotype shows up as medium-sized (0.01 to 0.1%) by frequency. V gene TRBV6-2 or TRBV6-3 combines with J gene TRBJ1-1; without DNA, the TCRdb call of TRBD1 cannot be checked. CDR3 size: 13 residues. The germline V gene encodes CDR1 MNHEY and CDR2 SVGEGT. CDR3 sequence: CASGTPPNTEAFF.

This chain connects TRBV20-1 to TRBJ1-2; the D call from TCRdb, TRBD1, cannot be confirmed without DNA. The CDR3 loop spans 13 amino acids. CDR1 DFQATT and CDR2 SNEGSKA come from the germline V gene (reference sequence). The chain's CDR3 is CSASLRTVYGYTF.

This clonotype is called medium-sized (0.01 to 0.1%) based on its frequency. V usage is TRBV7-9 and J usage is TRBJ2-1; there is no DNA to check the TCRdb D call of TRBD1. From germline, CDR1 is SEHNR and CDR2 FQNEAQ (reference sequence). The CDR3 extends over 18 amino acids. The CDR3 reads CASSTTHRDLSSYNEQFF.

The CDR3: CATGLAGAPIGSDTQYF. The V call is TRBV19, the J call TRBJ2-3; TCRdb picks TRBD2, but there is no DNA to check that call. Germline V gives CDR1 LNHDA, CDR2 SQIVND (reference sequence). The CDR3 sequence is 17 residues long. The full variable domain, completed using reference TRBV19 and TRBJ2-3, is DGGITQSPKYLFRKEGQNVTLSCEQNLNHDAMYWYRQDPGQGLRLIYYSQIVNDFQKGDIAEGYSVSREKKESFPLTVTSAQKNPTAFYLCATGLAGAPIGSDTQYFGPGTRLTVL.

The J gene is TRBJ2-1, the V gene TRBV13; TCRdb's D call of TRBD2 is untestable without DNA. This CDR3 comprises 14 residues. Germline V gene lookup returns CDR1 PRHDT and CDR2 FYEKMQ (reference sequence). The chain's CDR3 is CASSWGLAGAEQFF.

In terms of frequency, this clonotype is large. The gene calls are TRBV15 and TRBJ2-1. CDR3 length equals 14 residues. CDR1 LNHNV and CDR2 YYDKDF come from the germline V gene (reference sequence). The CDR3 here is CATSRDFNSNEQFF. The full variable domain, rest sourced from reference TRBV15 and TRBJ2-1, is DAMVIQNPRYQVTQFGKPVTLSCSQTLNHNVMYWYQQKSSQAPKLLFHYYDKDFNNEADTPDNFQSRRPNTSFCFLDIRSPGLGDTAMYLCATSRDFNSNEQFFGPGTRLTVL.

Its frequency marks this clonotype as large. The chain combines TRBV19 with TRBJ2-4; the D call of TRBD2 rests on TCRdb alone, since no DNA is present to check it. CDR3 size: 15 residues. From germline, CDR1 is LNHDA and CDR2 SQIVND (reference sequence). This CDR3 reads CATGLAGLAKNIQYF.

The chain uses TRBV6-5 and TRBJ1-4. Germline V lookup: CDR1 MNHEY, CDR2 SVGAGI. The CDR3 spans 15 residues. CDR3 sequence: CASSLEGATNEKLFF.

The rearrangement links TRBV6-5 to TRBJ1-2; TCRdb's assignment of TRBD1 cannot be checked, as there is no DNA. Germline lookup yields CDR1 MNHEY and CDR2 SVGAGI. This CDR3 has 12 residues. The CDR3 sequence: CASSYGGEGYTF.

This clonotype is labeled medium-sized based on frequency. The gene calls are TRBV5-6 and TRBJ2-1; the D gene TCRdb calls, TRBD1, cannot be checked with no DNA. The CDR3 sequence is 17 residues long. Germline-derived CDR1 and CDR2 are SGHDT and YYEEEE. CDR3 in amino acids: CASSLLGQGSSYNEQFF.

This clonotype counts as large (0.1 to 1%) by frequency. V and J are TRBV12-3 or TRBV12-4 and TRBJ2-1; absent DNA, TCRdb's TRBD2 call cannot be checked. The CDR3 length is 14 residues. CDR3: CASNHGGDDNEQFF.

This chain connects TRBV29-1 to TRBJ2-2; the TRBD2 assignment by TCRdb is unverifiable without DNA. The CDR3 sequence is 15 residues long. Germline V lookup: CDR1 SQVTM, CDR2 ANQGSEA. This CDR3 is CSVATSGGGTGELFF.

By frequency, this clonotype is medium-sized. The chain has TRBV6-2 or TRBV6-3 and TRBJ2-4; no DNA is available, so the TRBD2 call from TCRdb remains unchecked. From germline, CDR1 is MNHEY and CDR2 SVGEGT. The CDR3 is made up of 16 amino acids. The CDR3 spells CASSRPGGSGKNIQYF.